This is a list of T cell receptor beta chains from one sample in a study of preoperative IRX-2 immunotherapy in early breast cancer. The protocol was immunoSEQ multiplex PCR, while the TCRdb copy is restricted to in-frame clones and leaves out a portion. The sample gives over 25,000 clones, about 68% of which show up once; less than 7.5% is in the top ten. The sample here was lymph node tissue, taken after IRX-2 immunotherapy. The receptors shown here come from a human donor with breast cancer. The CDR3 runs from the conserved cysteine through the conserved F or W. The D gene is left open where the match is weak. For some rows the clone size is stated as once, few or many, or as a class when expanded; others skip it.

clone size	V gene	J gene	D gene	CDR3 protein	CDR3 DNA
-	TRBV6-8	TRBJ1-1	TRBD1	CASSNNRGNTEAFF	TGTGCCAGCAGTAATAACAGGGGGAACACTGAAGCTTTCTTT
-	TRBV4-1	TRBJ2-3	TRBD2	CASSQDSYLAGGSDTQYF	TGCGCCAGCAGCCAAGATAGCTACCTAGCGGGAGGATCAGATACGCAGTATTTT
few	TRBV30	TRBJ2-7	TRBD2	CAWSSGTSLDEQYF	TGTGCCTGGAGTAGTGGGACTAGTCTCGACGAGCAGTACTTC
-	TRBV5-1	TRBJ2-1	TRBD2	CASSLAYGLAGTSYNEQFF	TGCGCCAGCAGCTTGGCCTACGGACTAGCGGGAACCTCCTACAATGAGCAGTTCTTC
-	TRBV6-8	TRBJ2-1	-	CASSYNWNNEQFF	TGTGCCAGCAGTTACAATTGGAACAATGAGCAGTTCTTC
-	TRBV5-1	TRBJ1-3	-	CASSLATGATGNTIYF	TGCGCCAGCAGCTTGGCTACTGGGGCCACTGGAAACACCATATATTTT
-	TRBV6-8	TRBJ2-2	-	CATRPVSGDTGELFF	TGTGCCACCCGGCCGGTCTCCGGGGACACCGGGGAGCTGTTTTTT
-	TRBV7-2	TRBJ1-4	TRBD1	CASSTGQGSEKLFF	TGTGCCAGCAGCACAGGACAGGGATCCGAAAAACTGTTTTTT
-	TRBV5-1	TRBJ1-1	-	CASSLGGNNFMNTEAFF	TGCGCCAGCAGCTTGGGCGGCAATAATTTTATGAACACTGAAGCTTTCTTT
-	TRBV10-1	TRBJ2-7	-	CASSSNRAVTGEQYF	TGCGCCAGCAGCTCAAACCGGGCCGTAACCGGCGAGCAGTACTTC
-	TRBV9	TRBJ1-5	-	CASSLARGFQPQHF	TGTGCCAGCAGTTTGGCCAGGGGATTTCAGCCCCAGCATTTT
-	TRBV6-8	TRBJ1-5	TRBD1	CASRKTGGGNQPQHF	TGTGCCAGCAGGAAGACAGGGGGAGGCAATCAGCCCCAGCATTTT
-	TRBV5-1	TRBJ1-2	-	CASSPEGPSYGYTF	TGCGCCAGCAGCCCGGAGGGGCCCTCCTATGGCTACACCTTC
-	TRBV11-3	TRBJ2-2	TRBD2	CASSGRASGSGELFF	TGTGCCAGCAGCGGTCGGGCTAGCGGGAGCGGGGAGCTGTTTTTT
-	TRBV6-8	TRBJ1-1	-	CASSDKGGTTEAFF	TGTGCCAGCAGTGATAAAGGAGGGACCACTGAAGCTTTCTTT
-	TRBV28	TRBJ2-7	TRBD1	CASSPLAETGGSYEQYF	TGTGCCAGCAGTCCCCTTGCCGAGACAGGGGGCTCCTACGAGCAGTACTTC
-	TRBV6-8	TRBJ2-7	TRBD1	CASSADRAYEQYF	TGTGCCAGCAGTGCCGACAGGGCCTACGAGCAGTACTTC
-	TRBV28	TRBJ2-3	TRBD2	CASSRPGLAGLTDTQYF	TGTGCCAGCAGCCGACCGGGACTAGCGGGCCTCACAGATACGCAGTATTTT